Described below is a single T cell receptor beta chain sequence and its context. Investigators reverse transcribed all isolated RNA, so they sequenced expressed TCRB transcripts. TCRdb's copy holds only in-frame clones and misses some; the assay was immunoSEQ multiplex PCR. The sample lists under 550,000 clones, over 9.5% seen once, with 0.045% to 0.05% in the top ten. This CDR3 has 16 amino acids. V lost 0 bases to trimming and J lost 0 bases, with 9 bases between them. Germline loops: CDR1 ENHRY, CDR2 SYGVKD. This entry is derived from a study of beta chain features in type 1 diabetes. The source is a woman younger than 30 in good health. This chain links TRBV10-3 with TRBJ1-3, with D unclear. Sample: naive CD4+ T cells from blood. CDR3 loop: CAISESILSSGNTIYF. The CDR3 nucleotides read TGTGCCATCAGTGAGTCGATACTTAGCTCTGGAAACACCATATATTTT.